Presented here are 15 T cell receptor beta chains from one specimen sequenced in a study of CD8 T cells in Susac syndrome. Random hexamers were used to reverse transcribe roughly 0.5 to 1 ug of RNA. TCRdb independently ran MiXCR on the immunoSEQ multiplex PCR reads; one entry per CDR3 protein. The data show about 430,000 distinct CDR3 sequences, 75% to 90% seen once. Source material: CD8+ T cells from PBMCs. Receptors were obtained from a human donor with multiple sclerosis.

This chain links TRBV4-1 with TRBJ1-5; no clear D gene. V dropped 1 base and J dropped 6 bases, with 13 bases sitting between them. Germline V lookup: CDR1 MGHRA, CDR2 YSYEKL. The CDR3 is made up of 15 amino acids. The CDR3, as DNA: TGCGCCAGCAGCCAAGCGGGCAGGTTTGGTCAGCCCCAGCATTTT. It yields the protein CASSQAGRFGQPQHF.

The chain combines TRBV6-2 or TRBV6-3 with TRBJ2-2; D not resolved. This CDR3 is 16 amino acids long. The germline CDR1 and CDR2 sequences are MNHEY and SVGEGT. Between the trimmed V and J ends, which lost 2 bases and 4 bases, there was a span of 14 bases. The CDR3 DNA sequence: TGTGCCAGCAGTTACCCCTGGGCCTCGAGCACCGGGGAGCTGTTTTTT. Its protein product is CASSYPWASSTGELFF.

The CDR3 bases are TGCGCCAGCAGCTGGATGACTAGCGGGGAGACCGGGGAGCTGTTTTTT. Its protein product is CASSWMTSGETGELFF. The rearrangement joins TRBV5-1 to TRBJ2-2; TRBD2 matches at 11 bases. There are 16 residues in the CDR3. V lost 3 bases to trimming and J lost 5 bases; unmatched junction nucleotides: 6. CDR1 and CDR2 from the germline V gene are SGHRS and YFSETQ.

The chain joins TRBV7-2 to TRBJ2-1; D is unclear. The CDR3 consists of 15 residues. The V end lost 1 base, the J end lost 2 bases, and 9 bases lay between the germline ends. CDR1 is SGHTA and CDR2 is FQGNSA in the germline V gene. The CDR3 loop reads CASSLVAVTYNEQFF. CDR3 nucleotide sequence: TGTGCCAGCAGCTTAGTTGCGGTAACCTACAATGAGCAGTTCTTC.

The chain uses TRBV29-1 and TRBJ1-1; D gene ambiguous. V lost 4 bases to trimming and J lost 2 bases, with 5 bases between them. The CDR3 contains 11 residues. CDR1 SQVTM and CDR2 ANQGSEA come from the germline V gene. Here the CDR3 reads CSVAQNTEAFF. CDR3 nucleotide sequence: TGCAGCGTTGCCCAAAACACTGAAGCTTTCTTT.

This chain joins TRBV7-2 and TRBJ1-6; perhaps TRBD1 as D (5 bases). Deletions cut 4 bases from V and 3 bases from J, with 13 bases between. Germline V gene sequence: CDR1 SGHTA, CDR2 FQGNSA. The CDR3 has 16 amino acids. The CDR3 nucleotides are TGTGCCAGCAGCTCCTCCCTAGACAGCTATAATTCACCCCTCCACTTT. Its protein is CASSSSLDSYNSPLHF.

The rearrangement links TRBV29-1 to TRBJ1-2, with D hard to call. V lost 5 bases and J lost 2, with 18 bases in between. The CDR3 has 15 amino acids. In germline, CDR1 is SQVTM, CDR2 ANQGSEA. The CDR3 region is CSVPSTEHENYGYTF. Written as DNA, the CDR3 is TGCAGCGTTCCCTCTACGGAACATGAGAACTATGGCTACACCTTC. Drawing the rest from reference TRBV29-1 and TRBJ1-2, the complete variable domain is SAVISQKPSRDICQRGTSLTIQCQVDSQVTMMFWYRQQPGQSLTLIATANQGSEATYESGFVIDKFPISRPNLTFSTLTVSNMSPEDSSIYLCSVPSTEHENYGYTFGSGTRLTVV.

The rearrangement links TRBV7-9 to TRBJ1-2; D gene uncertain. Germline loops: CDR1 SEHNR, CDR2 FQNEAQ (reference sequence). Trimming took 4 bases from V and 0 from J, leaving 12 bases between them. The CDR3 is 15 amino acids. The CDR3 DNA reads as TGTGCCAGCAGCTCGCTGGACCGGCCTAACTATGGCTACACCTTC. Translated: CASSSLDRPNYGYTF.

This rearrangement joins TRBV4-1 to TRBJ2-3; D may be TRBD1 or TRBD2 (5 bases each). The CDR3 spans 14 residues. Trimming took 4 bases from V and 6 from J, leaving 14 bases between them. From germline, CDR1 is MGHRA and CDR2 YSYEKL. The CDR3 DNA sequence: TGCGCCAGCAGCCCGGGACCGTTGGGGGATACGCAGTATTTT. This translates into CASSPGPLGDTQYF.

Remarks on this clonotype: At one end, the junction sequence differs from germline, possibly due to a read error. The V call is TRBV12-3 or TRBV12-4, the J call TRBJ2-3; TRBD1 matches at 12 bases. The CDR3 is made up of 15 amino acids. The chain's CDR3 is CASSSRDRGPDAQYF. Here the CDR3 DNA reads TGCGCCAGCAGTTCCCGGGACAGGGGGCCAGATGCGCAGTATTTT.

This clonotype has just one count. This chain's CDR3 is CASSSGDYITGELFF. CDR3 in DNA: TGTGCCAGCAGCTCGGGCGACTACATAACCGGGGAGCTGTTTTTT. This sequence joins TRBV7-8 and TRBJ2-2; TRBD2 is a possible D gene (5 bases). The V and J ends lost 4 bases and 5 bases respectively, with 14 bases between them. This CDR3 comprises 15 residues. Germline V lookup: CDR1 SGHVS, CDR2 FQNEAQ.

As DNA, the CDR3 is TGCGCCAGCAGCCAATCAGCAGGGGGTGCTCAGCCCCAGCATTTT. It specifies CASSQSAGGAQPQHF. This chain joins TRBV4-1 and TRBJ1-5; 7 bases are shared with TRBD1. The trim removed 2 bases at V and 6 bases at J, leaving 7 bases unmatched. The CDR3 is 15 residues long. Germline V gene sequence: CDR1 MGHRA, CDR2 YSYEKL.

The rearrangement uses TRBV4-1 and TRBJ1-1, with D uncertain. There are 13 residues in the CDR3. V lost 4 bases and J 3 bases, leaving 9 bases between the germline ends. Germline loops: CDR1 MGHRA, CDR2 YSYEKL. CDR3 region: CASSLAFDTEAFF. CDR3 nucleotide sequence: TGCGCCAGCAGCCTAGCCTTCGACACTGAAGCTTTCTTT.

The V gene is TRBV5-1, the J gene TRBJ2-7; possible D gene TRBD1, 6 bases. This CDR3 is 14 amino acids long. Germline V gene data show CDR1 as SGHRS and CDR2 as YFSETQ. V shed 2 bases and J shed 2 bases, with 11 bases lying between them. The CDR3 is CASSLDRLAYEQYF. The CDR3 coding sequence is TGCGCCAGCAGCTTAGACAGGTTGGCCTACGAGCAGTACTTC. The full variable domain, completed using reference TRBV5-1 and TRBJ2-7, is KAGVTQTPRYLIKTRGQQVTLSCSPISGHRSVSWYQQTPGQGLQFLFEYFSETQRNKGNFPGRFSGRQFSNSRSEMNVSTLELGDSALYLCASSLDRLAYEQYFGPGTRLTVT.

V and J are TRBV7-3 and TRBJ2-1; D possibly uses TRBD1 or TRBD2 (5 bases each). The CDR3 is 18 residues long. Looked up from germline, CDR1 is SGHTA and CDR2 is FQGTGA. V gave up 0 bases and J gave up 0 bases, with 15 bases separating them. The CDR3 spells CASSLTQGLAHSYNEQFF. Here the CDR3 DNA reads TGTGCCAGCAGCTTAACGCAGGGCCTAGCCCACTCCTACAATGAGCAGTTCTTC.